Reported below is one T cell receptor beta chain. The entry originates in a study of T cells in localized non-small cell lung cancer. Clones were read by immunoSEQ multiplex PCR, and TCRdb kept only the in-frame ones, dropping some. Here the sample spans 75,000 to 95,000 clones, about 91% being singletons. Germline V gene data show CDR1 as MDHEN and CDR2 as SYDVKM. CDR3 length: 15 residues. Trimming pared 5 bases from V and 0 bases from J, leaving 14 bases between. Sequencing was performed on peripheral blood, taken before any cancer treatment. This clonotype was sampled from a man aged 35-75 years with stage I squamous cell lung carcinoma. The gene calls are TRBV28 and TRBJ2-7; D tentatively fits TRBD1 or TRBD2 (5 bases each). The CDR3 region is CASSQAAGGSYEQYF. The CDR3 coding sequence is TGTGCCAGCAGTCAGGCGGCTGGGGGCTCCTACGAGCAGTACTTC. Variable domain in full (rest from reference TRBV28 and TRBJ2-7): DVKVTQSSRYLVKRTGEKVFLECVQDMDHENMFWYRQDPGLGLRLIYFSYDVKMKEKGDIPEGYSVSREKKERFSLILESASTNQTSMYLCASSQAAGGSYEQYFGPGTRLTVT.